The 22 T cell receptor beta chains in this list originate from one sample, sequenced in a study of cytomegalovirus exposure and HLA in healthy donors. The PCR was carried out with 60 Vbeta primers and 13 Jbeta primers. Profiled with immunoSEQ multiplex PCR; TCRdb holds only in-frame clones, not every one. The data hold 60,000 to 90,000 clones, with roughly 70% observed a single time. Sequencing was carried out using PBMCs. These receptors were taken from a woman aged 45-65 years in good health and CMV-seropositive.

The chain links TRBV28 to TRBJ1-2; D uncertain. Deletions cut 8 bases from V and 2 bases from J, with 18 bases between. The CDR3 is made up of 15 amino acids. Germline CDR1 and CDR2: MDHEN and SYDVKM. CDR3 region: CASGEGSSLNYGYTF. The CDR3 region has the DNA TGTGCCAGCGGGGAGGGCAGCAGCCTCAACTATGGCTACACCTTC.

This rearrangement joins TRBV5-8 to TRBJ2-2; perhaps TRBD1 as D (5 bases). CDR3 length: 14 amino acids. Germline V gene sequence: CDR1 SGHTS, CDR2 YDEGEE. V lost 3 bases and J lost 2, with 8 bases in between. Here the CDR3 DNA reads TGTGCCAGCAGCTCAGGACAAAACACCGGGGAGCTGTTTTTT. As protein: CASSSGQNTGELFF.

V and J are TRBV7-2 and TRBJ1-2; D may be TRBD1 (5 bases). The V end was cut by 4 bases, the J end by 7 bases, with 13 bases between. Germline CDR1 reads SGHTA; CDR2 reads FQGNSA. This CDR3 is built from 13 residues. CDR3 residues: CASSSGLLAGYTF. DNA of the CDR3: TGTGCCAGCAGCTCGGGACTGCTCGCTGGCTACACCTTC.

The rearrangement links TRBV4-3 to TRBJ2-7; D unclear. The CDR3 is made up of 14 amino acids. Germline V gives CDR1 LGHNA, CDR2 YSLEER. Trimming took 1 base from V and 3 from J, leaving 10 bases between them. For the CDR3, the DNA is TGCGCCAGCAGCCAAGGGTCAACTTACTACGAGCAGTACTTC. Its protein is CASSQGSTYYEQYF.

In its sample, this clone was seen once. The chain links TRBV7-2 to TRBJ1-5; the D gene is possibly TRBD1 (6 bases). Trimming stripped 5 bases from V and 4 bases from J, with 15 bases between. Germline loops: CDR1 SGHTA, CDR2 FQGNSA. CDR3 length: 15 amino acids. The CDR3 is CASSQNQGMNQPQHF. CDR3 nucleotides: TGTGCCAGCAGCCAAAACCAGGGGATGAATCAGCCCCAGCATTTT.

In nucleotides, the CDR3 is TGTGCCAGCAGTTACACCCAGGGGGACACTGAAGCTTTCTTT. Protein: CASSYTQGDTEAFF. The V and J genes are TRBV6-5 and TRBJ1-1, with TRBD1 identical over 7 bases. With V trimmed by 2 bases and J by 3 bases, 3 bases remained unmatched. Germline V CDR1 and CDR2: MNHEY, SVGAGI. This CDR3 comprises 14 residues.

The CDR3 reads CASSPDRGRQPQHF. CDR3 DNA: TGTGCCAGCAGCCCGGACAGGGGGAGGCAGCCCCAGCATTTT. J is TRBJ1-5 and V is TRBV7-2; 10 bases line up with TRBD1. Trimming at V came to 5 bases and at J to 7 bases, leaving 5 bases not matched to a gene. The germline gives CDR1 SGHTA, CDR2 FQGNSA. The CDR3 extends over 14 amino acids.

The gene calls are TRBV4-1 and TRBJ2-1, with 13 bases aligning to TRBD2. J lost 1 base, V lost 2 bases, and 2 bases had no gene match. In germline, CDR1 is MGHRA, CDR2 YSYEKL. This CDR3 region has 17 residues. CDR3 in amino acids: CASSQRTSGSSYNEQFF. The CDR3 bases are TGCGCCAGCAGCCAAAGGACTAGCGGGAGTTCCTACAATGAGCAGTTCTTC.

CDR3 protein: CASSVTGSGFEQYF. The DNA for the CDR3 is TGTGCCAGCAGCGTGACCGGGAGTGGTTTCGAGCAGTACTTC. The chain recombines TRBV9 with TRBJ2-7; perhaps TRBD2 as D (6 bases). V was cut by 2 bases and J by 6 bases, with 15 bases left in between. The CDR3 runs 14 residues. The germline V gene encodes CDR1 SGDLS and CDR2 YYNGEE.

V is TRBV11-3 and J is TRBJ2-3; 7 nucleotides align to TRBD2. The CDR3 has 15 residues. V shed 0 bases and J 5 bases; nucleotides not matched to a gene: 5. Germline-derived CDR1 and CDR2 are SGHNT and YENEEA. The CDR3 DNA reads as TGTGCCAGCAGCTTAGAGGGAGGGGCGCGAGATACGCAGTATTTT. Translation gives CASSLEGGARDTQYF. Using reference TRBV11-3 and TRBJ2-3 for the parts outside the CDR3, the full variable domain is EAGVVQSPRYKIIEKKQPVAFWCNPISGHNTLYWYLQNLGQGPELLIRYENEEAVDDSQLPKDRFSAERLKGVDSTLKIQPAELGDSAVYLCASSLEGGARDTQYFGPGTRLTVL.

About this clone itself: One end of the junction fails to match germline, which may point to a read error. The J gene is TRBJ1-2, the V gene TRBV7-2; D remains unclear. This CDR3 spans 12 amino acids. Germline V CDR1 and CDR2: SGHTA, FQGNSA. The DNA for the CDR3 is TGTGCCAGCAGAGCCCGCGCGGCGGAGGAACACTTC. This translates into CASRARAAEEHF.

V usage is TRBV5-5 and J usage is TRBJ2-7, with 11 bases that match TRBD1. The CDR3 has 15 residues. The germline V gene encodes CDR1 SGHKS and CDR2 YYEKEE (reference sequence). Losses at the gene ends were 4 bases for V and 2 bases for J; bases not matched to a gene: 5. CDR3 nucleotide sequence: TGTGCCAGCAGCCGGGGACAGGGGGTCCCCTACGAGCAGTACTTC. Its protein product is CASSRGQGVPYEQYF.

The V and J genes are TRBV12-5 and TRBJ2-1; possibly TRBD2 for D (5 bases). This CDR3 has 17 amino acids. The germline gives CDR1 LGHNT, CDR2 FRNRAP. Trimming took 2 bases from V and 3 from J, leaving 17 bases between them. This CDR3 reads CASGLSSQLGGYNEQFF. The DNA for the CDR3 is TGTGCTAGTGGTTTGTCGAGCCAGCTTGGAGGCTACAATGAGCAGTTCTTC.

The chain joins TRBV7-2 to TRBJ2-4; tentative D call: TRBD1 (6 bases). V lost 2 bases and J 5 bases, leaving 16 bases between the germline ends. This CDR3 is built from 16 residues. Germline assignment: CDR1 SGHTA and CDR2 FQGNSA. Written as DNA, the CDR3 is TGTGCCAGCAGCTTACTCCACAGGGCCGGTCAAAACATTCAGTACTTC. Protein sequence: CASSLLHRAGQNIQYF. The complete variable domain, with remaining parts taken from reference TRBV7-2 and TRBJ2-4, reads GAGVSQSPSNKVTEKGKDVELRCDPISGHTALYWYRQSLGQGLEFLIYFQGNSAPDKSGLPSDRFSAERTGGSVSTLTIQRTQQEDSAVYLCASSLLHRAGQNIQYFGAGTRLSVL.

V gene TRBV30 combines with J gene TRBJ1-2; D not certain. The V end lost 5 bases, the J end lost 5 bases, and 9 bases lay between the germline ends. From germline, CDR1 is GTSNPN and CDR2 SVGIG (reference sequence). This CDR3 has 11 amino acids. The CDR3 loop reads CAWAAGYGYTF. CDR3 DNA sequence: TGTGCCTGGGCTGCAGGATATGGCTACACCTTC.

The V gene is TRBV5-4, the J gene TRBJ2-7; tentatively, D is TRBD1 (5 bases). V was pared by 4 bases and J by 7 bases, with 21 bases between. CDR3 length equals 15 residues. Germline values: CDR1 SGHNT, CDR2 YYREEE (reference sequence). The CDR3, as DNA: TGTGCCAGCAGCCAGACAGCCCGCGACGCGAGGGAGCAGTACTTC. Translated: CASSQTARDAREQYF.

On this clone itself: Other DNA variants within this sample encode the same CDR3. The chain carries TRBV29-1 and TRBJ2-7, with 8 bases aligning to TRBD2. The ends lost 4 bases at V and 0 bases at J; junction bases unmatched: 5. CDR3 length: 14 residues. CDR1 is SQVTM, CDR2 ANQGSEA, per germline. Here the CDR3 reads CSVGTGGGSYEQYF. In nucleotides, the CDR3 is TGCAGCGTTGGTACGGGAGGGGGCTCCTACGAGCAGTACTTC.

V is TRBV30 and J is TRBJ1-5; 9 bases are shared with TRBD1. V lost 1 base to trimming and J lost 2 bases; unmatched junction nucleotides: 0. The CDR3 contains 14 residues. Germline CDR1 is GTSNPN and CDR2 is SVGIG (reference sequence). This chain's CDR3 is CAWSGTGGNQPQHF. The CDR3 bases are TGTGCCTGGAGTGGGACAGGGGGCAATCAGCCCCAGCATTTT.

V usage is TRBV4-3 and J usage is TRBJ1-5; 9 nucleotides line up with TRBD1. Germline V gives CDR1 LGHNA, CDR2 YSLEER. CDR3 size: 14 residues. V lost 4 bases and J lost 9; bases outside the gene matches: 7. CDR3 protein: CASSPGQGRWPQHF. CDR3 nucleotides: TGCGCCAGCAGCCCGGGACAGGGTAGGTGGCCCCAGCATTTT.

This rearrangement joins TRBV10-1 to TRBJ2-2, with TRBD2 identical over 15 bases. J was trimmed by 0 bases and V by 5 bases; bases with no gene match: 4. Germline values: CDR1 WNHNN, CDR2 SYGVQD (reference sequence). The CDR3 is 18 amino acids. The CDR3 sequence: CASSPGTSGGPNTGELFF. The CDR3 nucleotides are TGCGCCAGCAGTCCCGGGACTAGCGGGGGGCCGAACACCGGGGAGCTGTTTTTT.

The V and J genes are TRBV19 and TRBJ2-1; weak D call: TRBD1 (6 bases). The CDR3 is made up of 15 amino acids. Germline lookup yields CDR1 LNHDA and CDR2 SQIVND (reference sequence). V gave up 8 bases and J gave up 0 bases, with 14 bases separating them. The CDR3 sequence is CASHTGSSSYNEQFF. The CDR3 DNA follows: TGTGCCAGTCACACAGGGTCTAGCTCCTACAATGAGCAGTTCTTC.

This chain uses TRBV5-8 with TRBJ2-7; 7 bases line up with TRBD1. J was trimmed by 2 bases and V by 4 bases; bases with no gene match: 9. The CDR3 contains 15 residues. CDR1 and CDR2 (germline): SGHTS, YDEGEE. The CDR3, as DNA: TGTGCCAGCAGCCTGGCCGGGACAGAGGCCTACGAGCAGTACTTC. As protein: CASSLAGTEAYEQYF.